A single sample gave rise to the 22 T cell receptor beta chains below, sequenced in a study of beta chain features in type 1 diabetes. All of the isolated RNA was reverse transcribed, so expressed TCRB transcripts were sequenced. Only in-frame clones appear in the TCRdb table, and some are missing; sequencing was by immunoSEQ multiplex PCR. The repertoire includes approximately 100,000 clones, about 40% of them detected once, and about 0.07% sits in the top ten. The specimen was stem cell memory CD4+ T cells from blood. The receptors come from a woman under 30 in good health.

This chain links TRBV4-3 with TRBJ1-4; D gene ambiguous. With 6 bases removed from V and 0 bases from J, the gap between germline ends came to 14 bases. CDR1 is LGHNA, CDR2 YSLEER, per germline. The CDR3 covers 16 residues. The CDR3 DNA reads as TGCGCCAGCAGTCTCAGGCCCATACCAACTAATGAAAAACTGTTTTTT. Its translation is CASSLRPIPTNEKLFF.

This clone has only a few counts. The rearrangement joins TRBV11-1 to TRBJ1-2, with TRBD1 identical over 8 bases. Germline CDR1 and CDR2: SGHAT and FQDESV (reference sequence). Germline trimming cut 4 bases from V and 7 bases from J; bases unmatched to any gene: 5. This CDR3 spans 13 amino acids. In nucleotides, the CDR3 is TGTGCCAGCAGCTCTCCGGGACAGGTTGGCTACACCTTC. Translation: CASSSPGQVGYTF.

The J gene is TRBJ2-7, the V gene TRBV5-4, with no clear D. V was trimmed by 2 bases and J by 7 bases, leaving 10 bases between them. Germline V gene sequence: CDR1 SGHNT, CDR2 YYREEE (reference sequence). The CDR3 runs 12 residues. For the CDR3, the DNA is TGTGCCAGCAGCTTTCCACTCGGGGAGCAGTACTTC. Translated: CASSFPLGEQYF.

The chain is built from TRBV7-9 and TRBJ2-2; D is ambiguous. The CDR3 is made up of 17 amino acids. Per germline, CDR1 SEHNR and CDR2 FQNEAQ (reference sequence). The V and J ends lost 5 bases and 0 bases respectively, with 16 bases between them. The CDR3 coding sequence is TGTGCCAGCAGCGTTATCGCGTCGACAACGAACACCGGGGAGCTGTTTTTT. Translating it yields CASSVIASTTNTGELFF.

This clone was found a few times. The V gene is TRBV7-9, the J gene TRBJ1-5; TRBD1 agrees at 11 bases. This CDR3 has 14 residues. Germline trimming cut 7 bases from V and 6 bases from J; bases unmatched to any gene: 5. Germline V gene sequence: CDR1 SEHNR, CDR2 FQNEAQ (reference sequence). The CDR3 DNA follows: TGTGCCAGCACCCCGGGACAGGGGGTTCAGCCCCAGCATTTT. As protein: CASTPGQGVQPQHF.

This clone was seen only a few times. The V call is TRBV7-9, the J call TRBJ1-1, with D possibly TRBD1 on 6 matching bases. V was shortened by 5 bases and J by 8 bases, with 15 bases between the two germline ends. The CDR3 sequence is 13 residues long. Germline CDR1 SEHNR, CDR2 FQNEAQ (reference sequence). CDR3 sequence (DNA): TGTGCCAGCAGCATTGGGGGGGCAACAGAAGCTTTCTTT. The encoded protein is CASSIGGATEAFF.

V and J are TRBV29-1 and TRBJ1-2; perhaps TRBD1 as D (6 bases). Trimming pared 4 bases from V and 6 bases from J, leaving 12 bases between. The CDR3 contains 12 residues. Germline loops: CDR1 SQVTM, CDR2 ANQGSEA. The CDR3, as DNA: TGCAGCGTTGGAGGGGGATTGGATGGCTACACCTTC. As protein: CSVGGGLDGYTF.

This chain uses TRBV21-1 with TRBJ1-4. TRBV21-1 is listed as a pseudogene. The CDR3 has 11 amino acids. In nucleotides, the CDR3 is TGTGCCAGCAGCACTTTCGAAAAACTGTTTTTT. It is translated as CASSTFEKLFF.

CDR3 protein: CASSLSARVIGGELFF. The DNA of the CDR3 is TGCGCCAGCAGCTTGTCGGCCAGGGTAATTGGCGGGGAGCTGTTTTTT. The chain links TRBV5-1 to TRBJ2-2; TRBD1 is a possible D gene (5 bases). Trimming shortened V by 1 base and J by 7 bases, and 17 bases separated the two germline ends. This CDR3 contains 16 residues. Germline assignment: CDR1 SGHRS and CDR2 YFSETQ.

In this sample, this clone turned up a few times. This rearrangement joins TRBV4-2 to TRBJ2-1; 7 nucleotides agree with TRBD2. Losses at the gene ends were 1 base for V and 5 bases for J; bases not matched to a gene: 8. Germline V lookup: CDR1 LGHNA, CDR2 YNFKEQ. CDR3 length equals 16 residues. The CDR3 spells CASSQVGGSGNNEQFF. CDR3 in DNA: TGTGCCAGCAGCCAAGTGGGCGGGAGTGGTAACAATGAGCAGTTCTTC.

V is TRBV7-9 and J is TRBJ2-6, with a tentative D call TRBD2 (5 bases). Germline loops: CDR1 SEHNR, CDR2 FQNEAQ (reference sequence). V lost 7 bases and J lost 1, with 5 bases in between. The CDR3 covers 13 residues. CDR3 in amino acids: CASTGSGANVLTF. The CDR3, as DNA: TGTGCCAGCACGGGGTCTGGGGCCAACGTCCTGACTTTC.

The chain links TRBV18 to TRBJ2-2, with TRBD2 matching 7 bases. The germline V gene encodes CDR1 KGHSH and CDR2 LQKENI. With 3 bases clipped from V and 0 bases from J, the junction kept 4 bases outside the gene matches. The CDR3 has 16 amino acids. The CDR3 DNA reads TGTGCCAGCTCACCCTCTGGGGGGGCGAACACCGGGGAGCTGTTTTTT. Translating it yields CASSPSGGANTGELFF.

This CDR3 is CASSLEWERTGNTIYF. The CDR3 region has the DNA TGCGCCAGCAGCTTGGAATGGGAGAGAACTGGAAACACCATATATTTT. The chain couples TRBV5-1 to TRBJ1-3; D ambiguous. Between the trimmed V and J ends, which lost 0 bases and 2 bases, there was a span of 12 bases. This CDR3 has 16 amino acids. CDR1 is SGHRS and CDR2 is YFSETQ in the germline V gene.

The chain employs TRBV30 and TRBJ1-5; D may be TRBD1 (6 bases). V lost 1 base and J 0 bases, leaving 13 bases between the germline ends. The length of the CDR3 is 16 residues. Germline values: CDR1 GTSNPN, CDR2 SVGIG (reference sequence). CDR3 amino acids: CAWSDGTHYSNQPQHF. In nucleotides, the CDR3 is TGTGCCTGGAGTGACGGGACACACTATAGCAATCAGCCCCAGCATTTT.

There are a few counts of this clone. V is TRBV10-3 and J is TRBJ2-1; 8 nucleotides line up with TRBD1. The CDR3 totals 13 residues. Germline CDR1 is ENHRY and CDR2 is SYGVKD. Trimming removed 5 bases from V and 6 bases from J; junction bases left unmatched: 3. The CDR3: CAISRQGPNEQFF. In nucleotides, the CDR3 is TGTGCCATCAGTCGACAGGGGCCCAATGAGCAGTTCTTC.

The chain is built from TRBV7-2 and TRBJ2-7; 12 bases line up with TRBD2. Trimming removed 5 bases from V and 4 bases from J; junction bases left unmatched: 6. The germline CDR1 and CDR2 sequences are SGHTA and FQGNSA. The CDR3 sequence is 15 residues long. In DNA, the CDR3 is TGTGCCAGCAGCCGGTGGACTAGCGGGACATACGAGCAGTACTTC. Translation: CASSRWTSGTYEQYF.

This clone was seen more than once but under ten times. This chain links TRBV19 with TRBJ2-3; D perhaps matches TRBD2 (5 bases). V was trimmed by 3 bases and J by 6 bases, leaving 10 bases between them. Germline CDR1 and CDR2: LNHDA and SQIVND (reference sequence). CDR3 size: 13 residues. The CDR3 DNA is TGTGCCAGTAGTATTGTTAGCGTGGATACGCAGTATTTT. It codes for CASSIVSVDTQYF.

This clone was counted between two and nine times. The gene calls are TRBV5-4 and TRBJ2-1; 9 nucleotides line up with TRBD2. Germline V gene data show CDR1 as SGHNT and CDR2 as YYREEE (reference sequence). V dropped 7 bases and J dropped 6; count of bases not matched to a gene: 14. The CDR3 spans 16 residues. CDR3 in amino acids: CASGAGSGRIRNEQFF. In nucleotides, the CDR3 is TGTGCCAGCGGGGCGGGGAGCGGGAGGATCCGCAATGAGCAGTTCTTC. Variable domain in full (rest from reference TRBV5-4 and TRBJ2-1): ETGVTQSPTHLIKTRGQQVTLRCSSQSGHNTVSWYQQALGQGPQFIFQYYREEENGRGNFPPRFSGLQFPNYSSELNVNALELDDSALYLCASGAGSGRIRNEQFFGPGTRLTVL.

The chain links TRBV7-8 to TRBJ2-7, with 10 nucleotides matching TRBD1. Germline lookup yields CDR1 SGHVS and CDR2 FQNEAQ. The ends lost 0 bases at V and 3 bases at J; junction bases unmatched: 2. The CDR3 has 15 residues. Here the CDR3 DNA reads TGTGCCAGCAGCTTAGCCCGGACAGGGGGCTACGAGCAGTACTTC. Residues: CASSLARTGGYEQYF.

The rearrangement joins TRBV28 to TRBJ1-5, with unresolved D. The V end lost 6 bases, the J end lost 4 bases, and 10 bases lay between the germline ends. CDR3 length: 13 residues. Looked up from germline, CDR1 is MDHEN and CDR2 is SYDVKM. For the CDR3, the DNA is TGTGCCAGCAGGTTGTTCGGTAATCAGCCCCAGCATTTT. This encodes CASRLFGNQPQHF.

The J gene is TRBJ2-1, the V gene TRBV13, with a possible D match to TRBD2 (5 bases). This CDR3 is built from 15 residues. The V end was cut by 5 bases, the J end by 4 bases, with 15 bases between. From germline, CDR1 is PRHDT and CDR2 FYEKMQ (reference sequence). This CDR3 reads CASSILEGGYNEQFF. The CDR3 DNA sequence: TGTGCCAGCAGCATACTGGAAGGCGGGTACAATGAGCAGTTCTTC.

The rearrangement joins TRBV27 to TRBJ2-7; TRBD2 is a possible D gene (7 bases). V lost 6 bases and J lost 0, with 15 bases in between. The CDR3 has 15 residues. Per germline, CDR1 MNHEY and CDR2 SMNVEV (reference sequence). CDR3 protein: CASSRTGRDSYEQYF. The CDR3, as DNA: TGTGCCAGCAGCCGTACAGGGAGGGACTCCTACGAGCAGTACTTC.